The rows below give T cell receptor beta chains drawn from one sample of a study of blood T cell repertoires in COVID-19. Data came from immunoSEQ multiplex PCR; TCRdb stores just in-frame clones and leaves some out. This table holds 150,000 or so clones, approximately 81% found once. Sequencing was carried out using PBMCs or T cells enriched from blood (not recorded which). The receptor source for this set is a woman aged 45-60 years who had recovered from COVID-19. The CDR3 runs from the conserved cysteine through the conserved F or W. A D gene is named only where the DNA matches it firmly. Expanded clones get a size class; other rows say once, few or many, or leave the size out.

v_gene	d_gene	len	abundance	j_gene	CDR3nt	CDR3aa
TRBV12-3/TRBV12-4	NA	12	NA	TRBJ1-6	TGTGCCAGCAGTCTCAGGGGTCCACCCCTCCACTTT	CASSLRGPPLHF
TRBV3-1/TRBV3-2	NA	14	NA	TRBJ2-1	TGTGCCAGCAGCCAAAGGGGCTGGGGCAATGAGCAGTTCTTC	CASSQRGWGNEQFF
TRBV5-4	NA	14	NA	TRBJ1-2	TGTGCCAGCACCCAGAGAGATGGGAGGGCTGGCTACACCTTC	CASTQRDGRAGYTF
TRBV19	TRBD2	16	NA	TRBJ2-3	TGTGCCAGTAGTATTTCTGCTAGCGGGACTGCAGATACGCAGTATTTT	CASSISASGTADTQYF
TRBV7-9	NA	16	NA	TRBJ1-6	TGTGCCATCACGGACAGCCTAGGGACCTATAATTCACCCCTCCACTTT	CAITDSLGTYNSPLHF
TRBV7-2	NA	13	NA	TRBJ2-5	TGTGCCAGCAGTCGACAGACCCAAGAGACCCAGTACTTC	CASSRQTQETQYF
TRBV19	NA	15	NA	TRBJ1-1	TGTGCCAGTAGTACCCTCAGGAATACGAACACTGAAGCTTTCTTT	CASSTLRNTNTEAFF
TRBV19	NA	11	NA	TRBJ1-4	TGTGCCAGTAGTATGAGTGAAAAACTGTTTTTT	CASSMSEKLFF
TRBV28	TRBD2	16	few	TRBJ2-2	TGTGCCAGCAGTTTACTAGCGGGAGGGTTTGCCGGGGAGCTGTTTTTT	CASSLLAGGFAGELFF
TRBV9	NA	14	NA	TRBJ1-6	TGTGCCAGCAGCGTTCGCAGGGTGGATTCACCCCTCCACTTT	CASSVRRVDSPLHF
TRBV14	NA	12	NA	TRBJ1-3	TGTGCCAGCAGCCAGGGTCTAGGTGCCATATATTTT	CASSQGLGAIYF
TRBV6-2/TRBV6-3	TRBD1	16	NA	TRBJ2-3	TGTGCCAGCAGTTATTTCGGACAGGGGTTCACAGATACGCAGTATTTT	CASSYFGQGFTDTQYF
TRBV18	NA	14	NA	TRBJ1-2	TGTGCCAGCACACCGGAGCCCCGTTCAAATGGCTACACCTTC	CASTPEPRSNGYTF
TRBV6-5	NA	15	once	TRBJ1-3	TGTGCCAGCAGTCCCCTTGCAGGGTTCGGTAACACCATATATTTT	CASSPLAGFGNTIYF
TRBV19	NA	13	NA	TRBJ2-3	TGTGCCAGTAGTATCCCGGGGGCAGATACGCAGTATTTT	CASSIPGADTQYF
TRBV27	TRBD1	14	NA	TRBJ2-2	TGTGCCAGCAGGGGGACAGCGAACACCGGGGAGCTGTTTTTT	CASRGTANTGELFF
TRBV2	NA	13	NA	TRBJ2-7	TGTGCCAGCAGTGAAGTCCAGACCTACGAGCAGTACTTC	CASSEVQTYEQYF
TRBV2	TRBD2	15	NA	TRBJ2-3	TGTGCCAGCGCCCTAGCGGGAGGCCTCACAGATACGCAGTATTTT	CASALAGGLTDTQYF
TRBV7-9	TRBD2	16	NA	TRBJ2-2	TGTGCCAGCAGCTTAACGGTACTAGCGGGGACCGGGGAGCTGTTTTTT	CASSLTVLAGTGELFF
TRBV5-4	TRBD1	14	NA	TRBJ1-2	TGTGCCAGCAGCTCACAAACAGGGGACTATGGCTACACCTTC	CASSSQTGDYGYTF
TRBV6-5	NA	15	NA	TRBJ1-6	TGTGCCAGCAGCCCCGAAGGGGGAAGGGGGTCACCCCTCCACTTT	CASSPEGGRGSPLHF
TRBV4-2	TRBD2	16	NA	TRBJ2-3	TGTGCCAGCAGCCAAGGAGGAAGCGGGGTCACAGATACGCAGTATTTT	CASSQGGSGVTDTQYF
TRBV29-1	NA	9	NA	TRBJ2-7	TGCAGCCTTCCCTACGAGCAGTACTTC	CSLPYEQYF
TRBV6-6	TRBD1	15	NA	TRBJ2-2	TGTGCCAGCAGTTACTCCAGGGGGCCGAACGGGGAGCTGTTTTTT	CASSYSRGPNGELFF
TRBV12-3/TRBV12-4	NA	13	NA	TRBJ1-2	TGTGCCAGCAGGCTATCCCTATCCCATGGCTACACCTTC	CASRLSLSHGYTF
TRBV20-1	TRBD1	14	NA	TRBJ1-5	TGCAGTGCTAGTGGGACAGATAGCAATCAGCCCCAGCATTTT	CSASGTDSNQPQHF
TRBV10-3	TRBD1	15	NA	TRBJ2-6	TGTGCCATCGGACAGGGCTACAGTGGGGCCAACGTCCTGACTTTC	CAIGQGYSGANVLTF
TRBV2	TRBD2	14	NA	TRBJ2-3	TGTGCCAGCGTACTGGGGGAGGGTACAGATACGCAGTATTTT	CASVLGEGTDTQYF
TRBV21-1	NA	13	NA	TRBJ2-4	TGTGCCAGCAGCATAGCCCGGAGGGAATTTCAGTACTTC	CASSIARREFQYF
TRBV29-1	NA	13	NA	TRBJ1-1	TGCAGCGTTGACAACGGGATGAACACTGAAGCTTTCTTT	CSVDNGMNTEAFF
TRBV6-5	NA	15	once	TRBJ2-6	TGTGCCAGCAGTTACGGGACATCCGGGGCCAACGTCCTGACTTTC	CASSYGTSGANVLTF
TRBV19	NA	15	NA	TRBJ1-2	TGTGCCAGTAGTATAGAAGGGACACCCTATAATGGCTACACCTTC	CASSIEGTPYNGYTF
TRBV24-1	TRBD2	18	NA	TRBJ2-1	TGTGCCACCAGTGGGGGGCGGGAGGTAACCTTAGACTACAATGAGCAGTTCTTC	CATSGGREVTLDYNEQFF
TRBV4-3	NA	15	NA	TRBJ2-7	TGCGCCAGCAGCCGCGCAGCGGGACAATTCTACGAGCAGTACTTC	CASSRAAGQFYEQYF
TRBV7-6	TRBD1	20	NA	TRBJ2-5	TGTGCCAGCAGCTTAGTATATCCCTCACGAGACAGGGAGTTTCGAGAGACCCAGTACTTC	CASSLVYPSRDREFRETQYF
TRBV9	NA	15	NA	TRBJ2-7	TGTGCCAGCAGCGTAGCTCTGGACTGGACCTACGAGCAGTACTTC	CASSVALDWTYEQYF
TRBV11-3	TRBD1	14	NA	TRBJ2-1	TGTGCCAGCAGCCCCTCACAGGGGTACAATGAGCAGTTCTTC	CASSPSQGYNEQFF
TRBV6-5	TRBD1	15	NA	TRBJ2-1	TGTGCCAGCAGCGAGGACAGGGGAGGTTACAATGAGCAGTTCTTC	CASSEDRGGYNEQFF
TRBV3-1/TRBV3-2	TRBD1	16	NA	TRBJ2-7	TGTGCCAGCAGCCAAGGGTCGGGGACAGGGGGTGGCGAGCAGTACTTC	CASSQGSGTGGGEQYF